A single sample is the source of the 22 T cell receptor beta chains below, sequenced in a study of control samples from healthy donors and cancer patients. Libraries were prepared by immunoSEQ multiplex PCR; TCRdb keeps only in-frame clonotypes and omits some of them. The table lists some 130,000 clones, less than 95% of them singletons. The specimen sequenced was blood. These receptors were taken from a man aged 30-40 years in good health.

The V call is TRBV7-9, the J call TRBJ1-4; D perhaps matches TRBD1 (6 bases). Trimming took off 5 bases at V and 8 bases at J, with 15 bases between the two ends. CDR1 and CDR2 (germline): SEHNR, FQNEAQ (reference sequence). This CDR3 region has 14 residues. The CDR3 DNA follows: TGTGCCAGCAGCGTTACGACAGGCGGCGAAAAACTGTTTTTT. Translation gives CASSVTTGGEKLFF. The complete variable domain, with remaining parts taken from reference TRBV7-9 and TRBJ1-4, reads DTGVSQNPRHKITKRGQNVTFRCDPISEHNRLYWYRQTLGQGPEFLTYFQNEAQLEKSRLLSDRFSAERPKGSFSTLEIQRTEQGDSAMYLCASSVTTGGEKLFFGSGTQLSVL.

Written as DNA, the CDR3 is TGTGCCAGCAGTCGCCGGAGCAATGAAAAACTGTTTTTT. Protein product: CASSRRSNEKLFF. This chain connects TRBV6-6 to TRBJ1-4; D gene uncertain. CDR1 is MNHNY, CDR2 SVGAGI, per germline (reference sequence). The CDR3 is 13 amino acids. Trimming left V 5 bases short and J 5 bases short, with 9 bases between.

The chain is built from TRBV6-6 and TRBJ1-1; D might be TRBD1 (6 bases). Trimming stripped 5 bases from V and 5 bases from J, with 18 bases between. There are 15 residues in the CDR3. The germline V gene encodes CDR1 MNHNY and CDR2 SVGAGI (reference sequence). This chain's CDR3 is CASSPPGGQQTEAFF. DNA for the CDR3: TGTGCCAGCAGTCCCCCCGGGGGACAACAAACTGAAGCTTTCTTT.

DNA of the CDR3: TGTGCCAGCAGCCCAATTGCCCGGGACAGCTATGGCTACACCTTC. As protein: CASSPIARDSYGYTF. The rearrangement uses TRBV2 and TRBJ1-2, with 7 bases lining up with TRBD1. The germline V gene encodes CDR1 SNHLY and CDR2 FYNNEI. The CDR3 contains 15 residues. The ends lost 6 bases at V and 4 bases at J; junction bases unmatched: 11.

The chain has TRBV5-1 and TRBJ1-2; D may be TRBD1 (6 bases). Germline V gene lookup returns CDR1 SGHRS and CDR2 YFSETQ. Trimming stripped 3 bases from V and 0 bases from J, with 9 bases between. The CDR3 is 14 amino acids. The chain's CDR3 is CASSWTVPNYGYTF. In DNA, the CDR3 is TGCGCCAGCAGCTGGACAGTTCCTAACTATGGCTACACCTTC.

The chain has TRBV3-1 (or the pseudogene TRBV3-2) and TRBJ2-1; D may be TRBD1 (6 bases). The germline V gene encodes CDR1 LGHDT and CDR2 YNNKEL (reference sequence). This CDR3 contains 19 residues. The V gene lost 0 bases and the J gene lost 2 bases, with 20 bases spanning the gap. The CDR3 DNA reads TGTGCCAGCAGCCAAGAACCCCGAAGCTGGGGGCCCCCCTACAATGAGCAGTTCTTC. Encoded protein: CASSQEPRSWGPPYNEQFF.

The genes are TRBV7-2 and TRBJ2-1; D unresolved. The CDR3 runs to 13 residues. Trimming cost V 1 base and J 9 bases, with 10 bases left between them. Germline V gives CDR1 SGHTA, CDR2 FQGNSA. CDR3 amino acids: CASSLGARGEQFF. CDR3 DNA sequence: TGTGCCAGCAGCTTAGGTGCCCGCGGTGAGCAGTTCTTC.

This chain uses TRBV2 with TRBJ2-1; 10 nucleotides match TRBD2. There are 13 residues in the CDR3. Germline trimming cut 6 bases from V and 15 bases from J; bases unmatched to any gene: 11. Germline values: CDR1 SNHLY, CDR2 FYNNEI. In nucleotides, the CDR3 is TGTGCCAGCAGGCTAGCGGGGGCCCCAGATCCGTTCTTC. This codes for CASRLAGAPDPFF.

The chain combines TRBV5-1 with TRBJ2-7, with D possibly TRBD2 on 6 matching bases. The CDR3 is made up of 13 amino acids. Germline lookup yields CDR1 SGHRS and CDR2 YFSETQ. The V end was cut by 4 bases, the J end by 5 bases, with 13 bases between. The CDR3 nucleotides read TGCGCCAGCAGCACCATGGGGGGTAACGAGCAGTACTTC. It codes for CASSTMGGNEQYF.

The chain links TRBV5-6 to TRBJ1-5; D is unresolved. This CDR3 is built from 13 residues. Trimming removed 4 bases from V and 0 bases from J, with 5 bases in between. Germline V lookup: CDR1 SGHDT, CDR2 YYEEEE. The CDR3 coding sequence is TGTGCCAGCAGCGGCGGTAGCAATCAGCCCCAGCATTTT. This encodes CASSGGSNQPQHF.

The chain combines TRBV2 with TRBJ2-3; no definite D call. Per germline, CDR1 SNHLY and CDR2 FYNNEI. The CDR3 has 14 amino acids. The V gene lost 6 bases and the J gene lost 0 bases, with 10 bases spanning the gap. For the CDR3, the DNA is TGTGCCAGCAGGCTAGGACCTAGCACAGATACGCAGTATTTT. As protein: CASRLGPSTDTQYF. Complete variable domain (other parts from reference TRBV2 and TRBJ2-3): EPEVTQTPSHQVTQMGQEVILRCVPISNHLYFYWYRQILGQKVEFLVSFYNNEISEKSEIFDDQFSVERPDGSNFTLKIRSTKLEDSAMYFCASRLGPSTDTQYFGPGTRLTVL.

The V call is TRBV6-2 or TRBV6-3, the J call TRBJ1-2; D is perhaps TRBD1 (5 bases). The V end lost 2 bases, the J end lost 8 bases, and 18 bases lay between the germline ends. The CDR3 runs 15 residues. Germline V CDR1 and CDR2: MNHEY, SVGEGT. CDR3 nucleotide sequence: TGTGCCAGCAGTTACGCCAGGGATCGTGGTTACGGCTACACCTTC. Translated: CASSYARDRGYGYTF.

The V and J genes are TRBV6-5 and TRBJ2-2; either TRBD1 or TRBD2 may fit D (6 bases each). V was cut by 2 bases and J by 6 bases, with 16 bases left in between. This CDR3 has 16 residues. CDR1 and CDR2 (germline): MNHEY, SVGAGI. The CDR3: CASSYGSGAQAGELFF. The CDR3 DNA reads TGTGCCAGCAGTTACGGGTCGGGGGCTCAAGCCGGGGAGCTGTTTTTT.

The chain employs TRBV6-2 or TRBV6-3 and TRBJ1-5, with no clear D. There are 17 residues in the CDR3. The V gene's germline CDR1 is MNHEY and CDR2 SVGEGT. V was pared by 5 bases and J by 7 bases, with 24 bases between. For the CDR3, the DNA is TGTGCCAGCAGTCAGCTCAAATGGACGGAGGCTGGACAGCCCCAGCATTTT. This gives the protein CASSQLKWTEAGQPQHF.

This rearrangement joins TRBV5-1 to TRBJ2-5; D might be TRBD1 (6 bases). CDR3 length: 13 residues. The V and J ends lost 5 bases and 2 bases respectively, with 10 bases between them. Germline V gives CDR1 SGHRS, CDR2 YFSETQ. The CDR3 DNA is TGCGCCAGCAGGCACCAGGGGCAAGAGACCCAGTACTTC. This translates into CASRHQGQETQYF. Full variable domain (missing parts from reference TRBV5-1 and TRBJ2-5): KAGVTQTPRYLIKTRGQQVTLSCSPISGHRSVSWYQQTPGQGLQFLFEYFSETQRNKGNFPGRFSGRQFSNSRSEMNVSTLELGDSALYLCASRHQGQETQYFGPGTRLLVL.

The chain has TRBV7-2 and TRBJ1-4, with D possibly matching TRBD1 (5 bases). The CDR3 is made up of 16 amino acids. The V and J ends lost 5 bases and 2 bases respectively, with 15 bases between them. Germline CDR1 reads SGHTA; CDR2 reads FQGNSA. This chain's CDR3 is CASSPRRGGTNEKLFF. The CDR3 bases are TGTGCCAGCAGCCCGCGTCGGGGGGGGACTAATGAAAAACTGTTTTTT.

The CDR3 nucleotides are TGTGTGACAGGGGTAGGTAATGAGCAGTTCTTC. Protein product: CVTGVGNEQFF. The genes are TRBV6-5 and TRBJ2-1; 8 positions match TRBD1. The CDR3 sequence is 11 residues long. Germline CDR1 is MNHEY and CDR2 is SVGAGI.

This sequence joins TRBV7-2 and TRBJ2-1, with D possibly being TRBD1 (6 bases). V lost 5 bases, J lost 3 bases, and 14 bases lay in between. Germline CDR1 SGHTA, CDR2 FQGNSA. The CDR3 contains 15 residues. As DNA, the CDR3 is TGTGCCAGCAGCCAGAGACAGGTGAACTACAATGAGCAGTTCTTC. Translation: CASSQRQVNYNEQFF.

The V gene is TRBV7-8, the J gene TRBJ1-4; TRBD1 might be the D (6 bases). The V end was cut by 1 base, the J end by 7 bases, with 22 bases between. Per germline, CDR1 SGHVS and CDR2 FQNEAQ. The CDR3 consists of 18 residues. In DNA form, the CDR3 reads TGTGCCAGCAGCTTAGGGTTCACAGGGCAGGAGGAGGCTGAAAAACTGTTTTTT. Translation: CASSLGFTGQEEAEKLFF.

This chain connects TRBV6-5 to TRBJ1-1, with D unresolved. V lost 8 bases and J lost 0, with 7 bases in between. The CDR3 covers 12 residues. CDR1 is MNHEY and CDR2 is SVGAGI in the germline V gene. CDR3 nucleotides: TGTGCCAGCTTTGGGATGAACACTGAAGCTTTCTTT. Its translation: CASFGMNTEAFF.

The chain recombines TRBV25-1 with TRBJ2-7, with 7 nucleotides matching TRBD1. Trimming cost V 3 bases and J 5 bases; bases outside gene matches: 10. Germline CDR1 and CDR2: MGHDK and SYGVNS. This CDR3 comprises 15 residues. In nucleotides, the CDR3 is TGTGCCAGCAGTGACCTTAAGAGGGGGCTGGACGAGCAGTACTTC. Protein product: CASSDLKRGLDEQYF.

The chain recombines TRBV29-1 with TRBJ2-1, with 14 positions matching TRBD2. Germline lookup yields CDR1 SQVTM and CDR2 ANQGSEA. The CDR3 has 14 amino acids. With V trimmed by 7 bases and J by 6 bases, 5 bases remained unmatched. In nucleotides, the CDR3 is TGCAGCGCCCGACTAGCGGGGGGGCTCAATGAGCAGTTCTTC. It codes for CSARLAGGLNEQFF.